This T cell receptor (beta chain) was recovered during a study of beta chain features in type 1 diabetes (dated by TCRdb to 2016 to 2019). The study in broad terms: Mean age, gender distribution, total cell number and subset yield did not differ between patients and healthy donors. Whereas all 30 or so donors provided naive and central memory subsets, regulatory and stem cell-like memory subsets were isolated from just 8 patients and about 8 healthy donors. In the study, recently diagnosed type 1 diabetes patients and matched healthy donors were compared on the TCRB repertoires of their sorted circulating CD4+ T cell subsets. A total of just under 110,000,000 sorted cells were examined across all samples, and RNA yield correlated strongly with the number of cells per subset.

Overall study outcomes, separate from this receptor: Because small numbers of individuals were included in the HLA sub-analyses, any influence of HLA type on TCRB rearrangement was left unresolved. Shorter templates might have been favored by PCR, but patient and control samples were amplified and corrected together, so both groups would have been affected equally by any skew. The naive, central memory and regulatory TCRB repertoires appeared to resemble one another more closely among patients than among healthy donors. A moderate but significant shortening of TCRB CDR3 length was observed in type 1 diabetes patients in all four CD4+ subsets. At VDJ recombination sites, patients with type 1 diabetes made fewer insertions and deleted more nucleotides, a pattern implying thymic rearrangement abnormalities. Sequencing cDNA rather than genomic DNA could over-represent highly expressing activated cells, although activation and CD3 levels did not differ between groups.

Trimming at the junction amounts to 7 bases on V and 0 bases on J, and the germline ends lie 7 bases apart. The CDR3 spans 11 residues, from the cysteine through the phenylalanine. The sequence is cut down to CDR3 DNA, 33 bases in frame from base 1. The CDR1 and CDR2 encoded by the germline V gene (reference sequence) are GTSNPN and SVGIG. Notes on this clone: No cognate antigen has been identified for it. No base quality information exists; no much larger clone differs at one position.

The entire amount of isolated RNA was reverse transcribed using the High Capacity cDNA Reverse Transcription Kit, so the sequenced TCRB transcripts were expressed ones. Deep immunoSEQ sequencing was performed on naive, central memory and regulatory T cell samples, with an average of approximately 3.9 million total reads per sample. After sorted cells were lysed in RLT buffer, RNA was extracted with DNase-treated RNeasy Micro or Mini kits, with the choice depending on cell number. To prevent cross-contamination, every cell subset was processed on its own, while patient and healthy donor samples were processed together. The immunoSEQ multiplex PCR was used to amplify TCRB sequences from cDNA, yielding 87-bp fragments that span the CDR3 region. The amplicons were sequenced using the Illumina HiSeq platform. Processing in the source paper ran as follows. PCR bias was computationally corrected using synthetic template baselines, reads within Hamming distance 2 were collapsed, and singletons that could not be merged were discarded. Reads were aligned against IMGT so that V, D and J genes, CDR3 length and insertions or deletions at six rearrangement sites could be assigned. Within each subset, clonotype counts were normalized to the number of sorted cells before true diversity and Gini coefficients were calculated with the tcR R package. The overlap coefficient, calculated on TCRB nucleotide sequences, was used to quantify repertoire sharing. As a proxy for the pre-selection repertoire, out-of-frame TCRB sequences from naive cells were analyzed. TCRdb's version of the immuneACCESS table is confined to in-frame rearrangements and falls short of the full clone set. An unresolved V gene accounts for under half of the shortfall where checked; the remainder is of unknown origin. V, J and clone size derive from that table, while D and trimming were established from the DNA sequence. The sample table contains hundreds of thousands of clones; only one count was recorded for roughly 70% of them. Almost 0.055% of the sample goes to the ten largest clones.

Each donor gave one peripheral blood draw, roughly 110 mL on average, collected into heparinised tubes. A BD FACSAria II and a panel including CD45RO, CCR7, CD25, CD127, CD95 and CD27 were used to sort naive, central memory, regulatory and stem cell-like memory CD4+ T cells. All sorted populations exceeded 98% purity. PBMCs were isolated immediately by Lymphoprep density gradient centrifugation and stained directly without culture. So that batch effects would be minimized, each experiment stained and sorted samples in pairs, pairing one healthy donor with one patient. Here the chain combines TRBV30 and TRBJ2-7; the D gene cannot be named for sure. The receptor was derived from a man aged 25-45 years in good health. Input material: naive CD4+ T cells from blood. What this sample's cell subset or site label stands for: true naive CD4+ T cells. The nucleotide sequence reads TGTGCCTCCCGTAGCTCCTACGAGCAGTACTTC. The resulting protein is CASRSSYEQYF. The CDR3 plus the reference TRBV30 and TRBJ2-7 genes for the other parts give the full variable domain: SQTIHQWPATLVQPVGSPLSLECTVEGTSNPNLYWYRQAAGRGLQLLFYSVGIGQISSEVPQNLSASRPQDRQFILSSKKLLLSDSGFYLCASRSSYEQYFGPGTRLTVT.